This section outlines one T cell receptor (beta chain) sequence together with its context. Its antigen is as yet unknown. From the reads, TCRdb called clonotypes with MiXCR, one entry per CDR3 protein. The sample has some 940,000 distinct CDR3 sequences, approximately 33% seen once. Deletions cut 5 bases from V and 8 bases from J, with 15 bases between. This CDR3 comprises 13 residues. The data originate from a study of T cell repertoires in cytomegalovirus infection. Study in general: It was the public TCR beta signatures that indicated both CMV infection and matching HLA type.

This TCR derives from a human donor in good health (CMV status not recorded). Some clones in this sample may be carry-over from other donors' samples. This sequence joins TRBV12-3 or TRBV12-4 and TRBJ1-2; no firm D call. Sequencing used cultured CD8+ T cells from PBMCs, obtained from culture after CMV antigen stimulation. The CDR3 here is CASSPEGIEGYTF. The CDR3 DNA follows: TGTGCCAGCAGTCCCGAAGGGATCGAGGGCTACACCTTC.